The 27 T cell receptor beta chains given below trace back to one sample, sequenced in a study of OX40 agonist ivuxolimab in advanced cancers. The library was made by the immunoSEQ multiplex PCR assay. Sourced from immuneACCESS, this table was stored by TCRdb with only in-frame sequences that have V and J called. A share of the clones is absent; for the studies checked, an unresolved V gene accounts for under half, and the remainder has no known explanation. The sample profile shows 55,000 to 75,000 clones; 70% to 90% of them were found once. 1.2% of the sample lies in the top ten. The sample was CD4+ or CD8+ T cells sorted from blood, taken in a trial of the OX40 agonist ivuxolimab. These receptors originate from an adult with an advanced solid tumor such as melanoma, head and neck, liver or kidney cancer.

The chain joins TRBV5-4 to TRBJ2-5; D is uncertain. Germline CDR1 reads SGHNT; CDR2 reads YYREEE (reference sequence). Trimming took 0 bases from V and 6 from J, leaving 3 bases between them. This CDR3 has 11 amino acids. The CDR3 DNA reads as TGTGCCAGCAGCTTGGGGAAGACCCAGTACTTC. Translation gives CASSLGKTQYF.

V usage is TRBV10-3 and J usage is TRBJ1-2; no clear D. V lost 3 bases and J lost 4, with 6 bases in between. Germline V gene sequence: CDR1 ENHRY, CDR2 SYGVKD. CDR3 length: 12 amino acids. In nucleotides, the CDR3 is TGTGCCATCAGTGAAACGGTCTATGGCTACACCTTC. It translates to CAISETVYGYTF.

The CDR3 protein is CASSPGPGWSHEQYF. The CDR3 DNA reads TGTGCCAGCAGTCCTGGACCAGGGTGGTCCCACGAGCAGTACTTC. The chain joins TRBV6-5 to TRBJ2-7, with a tentative D call TRBD1 (5 bases). From germline, CDR1 is MNHEY and CDR2 SVGAGI. The CDR3 length is 15 residues. V was shortened by 5 bases and J by 5 bases, with 19 bases between the two germline ends.

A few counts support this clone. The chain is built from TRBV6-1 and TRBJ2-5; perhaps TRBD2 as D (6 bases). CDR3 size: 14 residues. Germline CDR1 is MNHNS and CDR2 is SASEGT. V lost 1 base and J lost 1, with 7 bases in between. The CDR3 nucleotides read TGTGCCAGCAGTGAAGGCGGGACCCAAGAGACCCAGTACTTC. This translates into CASSEGGTQETQYF.

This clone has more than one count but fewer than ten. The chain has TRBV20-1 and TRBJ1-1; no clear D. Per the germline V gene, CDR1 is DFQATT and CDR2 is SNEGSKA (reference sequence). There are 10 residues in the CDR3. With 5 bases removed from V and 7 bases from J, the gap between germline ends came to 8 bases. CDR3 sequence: CSAASGEAFF. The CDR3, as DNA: TGCAGTGCTGCGTCGGGTGAAGCTTTCTTT.

In nucleotides, the CDR3 is TGTGCCAGCAGGGAGGTCTCCTACGAGCAGTACTTC. Encoded protein: CASREVSYEQYF. The chain carries TRBV2 and TRBJ2-7; TRBD2 is a possible D gene (5 bases). The CDR3 contains 12 residues. The germline V gene encodes CDR1 SNHLY and CDR2 FYNNEI. V shed 6 bases and J shed 0 bases, with 6 bases lying between them. The full variable domain, completed using reference TRBV2 and TRBJ2-7, is EPEVTQTPSHQVTQMGQEVILRCVPISNHLYFYWYRQILGQKVEFLVSFYNNEISEKSEIFDDQFSVERPDGSNFTLKIRSTKLEDSAMYFCASREVSYEQYFGPGTRLTVT.

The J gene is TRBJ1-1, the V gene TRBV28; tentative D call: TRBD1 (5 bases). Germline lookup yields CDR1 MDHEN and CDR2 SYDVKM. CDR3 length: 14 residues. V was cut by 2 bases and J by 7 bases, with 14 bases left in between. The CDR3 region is CASSLTVGEGEAFF. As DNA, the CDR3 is TGTGCCAGCAGTTTAACCGTGGGGGAGGGTGAAGCTTTCTTT.

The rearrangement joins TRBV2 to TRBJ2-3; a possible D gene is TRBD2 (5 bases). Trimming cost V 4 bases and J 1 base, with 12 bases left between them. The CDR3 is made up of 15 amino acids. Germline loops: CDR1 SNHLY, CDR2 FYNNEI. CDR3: CASSGSGLRTDTQYF. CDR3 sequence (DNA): TGTGCCAGCAGTGGGTCAGGACTTCGCACAGATACGCAGTATTTT.

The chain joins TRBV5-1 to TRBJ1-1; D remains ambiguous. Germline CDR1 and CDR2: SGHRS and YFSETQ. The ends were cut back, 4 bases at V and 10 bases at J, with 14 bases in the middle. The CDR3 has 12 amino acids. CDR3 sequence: CASSLDRAGAFF. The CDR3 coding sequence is TGCGCCAGCAGCCTCGATCGGGCAGGAGCTTTCTTT. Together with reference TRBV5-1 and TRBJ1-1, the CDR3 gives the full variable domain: KAGVTQTPRYLIKTRGQQVTLSCSPISGHRSVSWYQQTPGQGLQFLFEYFSETQRNKGNFPGRFSGRQFSNSRSEMNVSTLELGDSALYLCASSLDRAGAFFGQGTRLTVV.

The CDR3 region is CASSLGTGDQPQHF. The CDR3 region has the DNA TGTGCCAGCAGCCTCGGGACAGGAGATCAGCCCCAGCATTTT. V is TRBV7-9 and J is TRBJ1-5; 8 positions match TRBD1. Trimming removed 5 bases from V and 5 bases from J; junction bases left unmatched: 5. This CDR3 has 14 residues. From germline, CDR1 is SEHNR and CDR2 FQNEAQ (reference sequence).

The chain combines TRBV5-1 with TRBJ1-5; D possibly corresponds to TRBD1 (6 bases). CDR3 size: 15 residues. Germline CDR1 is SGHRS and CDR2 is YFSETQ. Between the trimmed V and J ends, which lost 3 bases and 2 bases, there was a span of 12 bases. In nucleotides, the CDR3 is TGCGCCAGCAGCTGGGGGGGCCCGGGCAATCAGCCCCAGCATTTT. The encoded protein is CASSWGGPGNQPQHF.

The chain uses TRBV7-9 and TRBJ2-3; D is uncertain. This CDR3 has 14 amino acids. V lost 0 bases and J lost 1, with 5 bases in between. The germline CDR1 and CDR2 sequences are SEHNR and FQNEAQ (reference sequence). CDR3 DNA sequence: TGTGCCAGCAGCTTAGCGTGGGGCACAGATACGCAGTATTTT. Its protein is CASSLAWGTDTQYF.

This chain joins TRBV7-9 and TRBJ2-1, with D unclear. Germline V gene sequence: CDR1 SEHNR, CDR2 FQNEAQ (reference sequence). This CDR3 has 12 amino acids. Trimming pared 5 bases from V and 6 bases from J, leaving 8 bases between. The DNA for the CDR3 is TGTGCCAGCAGCCAACCTGGCAATGAGCAGTTCTTC. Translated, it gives CASSQPGNEQFF.

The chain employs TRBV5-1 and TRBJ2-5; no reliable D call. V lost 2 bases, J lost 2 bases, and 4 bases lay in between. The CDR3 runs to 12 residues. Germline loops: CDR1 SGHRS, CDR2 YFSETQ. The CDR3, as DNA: TGCGCCAGCAGCTTTCTTCAAGAGACCCAGTACTTC. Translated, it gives CASSFLQETQYF.

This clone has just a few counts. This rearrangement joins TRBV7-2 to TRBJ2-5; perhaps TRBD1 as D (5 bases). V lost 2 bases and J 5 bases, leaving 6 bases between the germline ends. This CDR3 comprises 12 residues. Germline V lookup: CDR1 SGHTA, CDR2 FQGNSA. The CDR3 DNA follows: TGTGCCAGCAGCTTATCAGGGGAGACCCAGTACTTC. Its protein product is CASSLSGETQYF.

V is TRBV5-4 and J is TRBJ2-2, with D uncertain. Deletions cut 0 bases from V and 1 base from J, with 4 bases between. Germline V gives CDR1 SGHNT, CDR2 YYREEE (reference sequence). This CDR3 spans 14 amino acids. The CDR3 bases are TGTGCCAGCAGCTTGGTCAAGAACACCGGGGAGCTGTTTTTT. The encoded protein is CASSLVKNTGELFF.

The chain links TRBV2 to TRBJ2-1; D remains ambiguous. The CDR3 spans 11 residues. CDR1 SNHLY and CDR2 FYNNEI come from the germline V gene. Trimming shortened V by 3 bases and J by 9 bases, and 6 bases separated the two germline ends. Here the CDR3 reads CASSDVTEQFF. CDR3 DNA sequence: TGTGCCAGCAGTGATGTGACTGAGCAGTTCTTC.

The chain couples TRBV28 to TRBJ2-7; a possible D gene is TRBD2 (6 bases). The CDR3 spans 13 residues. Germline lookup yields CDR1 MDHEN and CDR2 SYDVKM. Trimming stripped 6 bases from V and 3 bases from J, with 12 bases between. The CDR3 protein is CASRRGIIYEQYF. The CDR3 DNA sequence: TGTGCCAGCAGACGCGGGATTATCTACGAGCAGTACTTC.

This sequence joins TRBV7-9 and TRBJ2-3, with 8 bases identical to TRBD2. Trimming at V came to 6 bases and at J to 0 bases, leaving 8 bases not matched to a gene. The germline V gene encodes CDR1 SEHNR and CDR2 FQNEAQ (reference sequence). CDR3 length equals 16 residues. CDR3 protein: CASRPRGGHSTDTQYF. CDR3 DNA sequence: TGTGCCAGCAGGCCTCGGGGGGGCCATAGCACAGATACGCAGTATTTT. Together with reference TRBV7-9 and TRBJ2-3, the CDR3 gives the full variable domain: DTGVSQNPRHKITKRGQNVTFRCDPISEHNRLYWYRQTLGQGPEFLTYFQNEAQLEKSRLLSDRFSAERPKGSFSTLEIQRTEQGDSAMYLCASRPRGGHSTDTQYFGPGTRLTVL.

CDR3 nucleotides: TGTGCCAGCAGTCGTACAGGGGGCCCTGGAAACACCATATATTTT. This sequence encodes CASSRTGGPGNTIYF. The chain combines TRBV6-6 with TRBJ1-3; TRBD1 matches at 9 bases. CDR3 size: 15 residues. J gave up 2 bases and V 5 bases, and 4 bases lay outside the gene matches. CDR1 MNHNY and CDR2 SVGAGI come from the germline V gene (reference sequence).

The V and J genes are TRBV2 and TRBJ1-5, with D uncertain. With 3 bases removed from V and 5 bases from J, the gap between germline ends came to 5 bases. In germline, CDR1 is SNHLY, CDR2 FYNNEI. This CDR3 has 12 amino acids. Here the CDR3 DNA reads TGTGCCAGCAGTGACAGTTATCAGCCCCAGCATTTT. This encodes CASSDSYQPQHF.

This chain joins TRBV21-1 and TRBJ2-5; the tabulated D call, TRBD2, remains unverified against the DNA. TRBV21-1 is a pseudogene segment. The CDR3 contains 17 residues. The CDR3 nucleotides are TGTGCCAGCAGCAAAGCCTCCCCTAGCGGGAGGGGTGAGACCCAGTACTTC. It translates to CASSKASPSGRGETQYF.

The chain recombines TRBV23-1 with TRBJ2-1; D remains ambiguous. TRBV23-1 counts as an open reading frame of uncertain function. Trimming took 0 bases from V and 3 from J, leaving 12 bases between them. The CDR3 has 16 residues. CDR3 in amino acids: CASSQSIQTHYNEQFF. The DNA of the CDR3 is TGCGCCAGCAGTCAATCGATTCAAACTCACTACAATGAGCAGTTCTTC.

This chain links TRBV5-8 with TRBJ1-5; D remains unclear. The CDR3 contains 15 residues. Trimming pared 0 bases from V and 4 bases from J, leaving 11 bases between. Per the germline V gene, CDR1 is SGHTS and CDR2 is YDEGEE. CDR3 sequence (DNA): TGTGCCAGCAGCTTGGGGCAGTCCCTGAATCAGCCCCAGCATTTT. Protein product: CASSLGQSLNQPQHF. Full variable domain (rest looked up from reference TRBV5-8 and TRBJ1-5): EAGVTQSPTHLIKTRGQQATLRCSPISGHTSVYWYQQALGLGLQFLLWYDEGEERNRGNFPPRFSGRQFPNYSSELNVNALELEDSALYLCASSLGQSLNQPQHFGDGTRLSIL.

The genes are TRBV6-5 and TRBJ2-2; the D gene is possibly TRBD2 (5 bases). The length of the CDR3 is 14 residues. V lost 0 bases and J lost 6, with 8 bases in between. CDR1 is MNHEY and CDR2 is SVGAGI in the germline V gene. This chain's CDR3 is CASSYSLVPGELFF. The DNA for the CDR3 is TGTGCCAGCAGTTACTCACTAGTCCCCGGGGAGCTGTTTTTT.

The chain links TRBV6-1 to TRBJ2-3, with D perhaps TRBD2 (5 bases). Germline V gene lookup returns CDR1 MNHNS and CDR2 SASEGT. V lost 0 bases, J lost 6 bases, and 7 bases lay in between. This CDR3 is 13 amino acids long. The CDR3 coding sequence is TGTGCCAGCAGTGAAGCCCCGGGGGATACGCAGTATTTT. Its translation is CASSEAPGDTQYF.

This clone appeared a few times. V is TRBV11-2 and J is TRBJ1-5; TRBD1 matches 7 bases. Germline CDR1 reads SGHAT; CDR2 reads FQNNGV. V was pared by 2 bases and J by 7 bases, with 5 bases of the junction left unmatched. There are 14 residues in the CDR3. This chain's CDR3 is CASSLNTGDQPQHF. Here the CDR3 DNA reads TGTGCCAGCAGCTTAAATACAGGGGACCAGCCCCAGCATTTT.